The clone carrying this T cell receptor beta chain occurred many times. The antigen remains undetermined. Trimming left V 0 bases short and J 2 bases short, with 15 bases between. The CDR3 has 16 amino acids. From germline, CDR1 is SQVTM and CDR2 ANQGSEA. From 20,000 to 1,000,000 sorted cells, naive CD8 libraries were generated with 10%, 30% or 50% RNA. These data are taken from a study of molecular identifiers for immune sequencing clone quantification. Study information: Five aliquots were made in replicates from the RNA of roughly 21,000 or 96,000 naive CD8 cells, and four were sequenced.

The study's findings and limits: Detectable among one million naive cells, according to reports, was Jurkat TCR RNA spiked in from one cell. Highly expanded clones may be undercounted when identical TCR molecules share barcodes.

TCRdb reanalysed the PCR reads using MiXCR and keeps one entry per CDR3 protein. The top ten clones hold 0.7% to 0.95% of a sample with about 510,000 distinct CDR3 sequences, 20% to 25% of them seen once. The source material was naive CD8+ T cells from blood, with Jurkat cell RNA spiked in. Subset specified: FACS-sorted CD8+CD4-CCR7+CD45RA+ naive T cells. V gene TRBV29-1 combines with J gene TRBJ2-3; D remains unclear. This receptor was taken from a human donor in good health. Some libraries in this study had Jurkat cell RNA spiked in. The CDR3 is CSVEEEVLEPTDTQYF. CDR3 DNA sequence: TGCAGCGTTGAAGAGGAAGTACTGGAACCCACAGATACGCAGTATTTT.